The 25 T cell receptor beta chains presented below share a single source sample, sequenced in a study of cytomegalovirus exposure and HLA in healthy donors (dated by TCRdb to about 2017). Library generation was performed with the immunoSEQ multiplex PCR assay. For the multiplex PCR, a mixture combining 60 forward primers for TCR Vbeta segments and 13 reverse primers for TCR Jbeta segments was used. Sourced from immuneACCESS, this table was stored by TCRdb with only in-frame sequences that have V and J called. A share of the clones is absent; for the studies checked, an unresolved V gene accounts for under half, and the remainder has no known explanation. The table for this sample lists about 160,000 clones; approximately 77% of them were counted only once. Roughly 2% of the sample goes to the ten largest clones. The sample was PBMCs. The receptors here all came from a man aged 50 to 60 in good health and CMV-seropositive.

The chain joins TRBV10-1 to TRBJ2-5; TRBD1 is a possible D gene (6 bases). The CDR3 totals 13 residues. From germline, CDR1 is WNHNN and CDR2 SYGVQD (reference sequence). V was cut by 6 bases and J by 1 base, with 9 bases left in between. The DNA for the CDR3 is TGCGCCAGCAGACAGGGTATCCAAGAGACCCAGTACTTC. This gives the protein CASRQGIQETQYF.

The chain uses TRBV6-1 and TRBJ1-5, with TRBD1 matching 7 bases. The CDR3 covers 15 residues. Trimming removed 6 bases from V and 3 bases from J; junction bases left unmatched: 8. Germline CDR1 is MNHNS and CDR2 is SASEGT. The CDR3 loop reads CASSLPGTDNQPQHF. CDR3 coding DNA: TGTGCCAGCAGCTTACCCGGGACAGACAATCAGCCCCAGCATTTT.

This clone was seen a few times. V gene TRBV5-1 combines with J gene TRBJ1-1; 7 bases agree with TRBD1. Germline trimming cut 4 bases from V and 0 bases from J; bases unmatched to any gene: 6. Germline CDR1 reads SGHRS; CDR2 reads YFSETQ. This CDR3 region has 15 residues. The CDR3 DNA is TGCGCCAGCAGCCCATTGACAGGGATGAACACTGAAGCTTTCTTT. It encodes CASSPLTGMNTEAFF. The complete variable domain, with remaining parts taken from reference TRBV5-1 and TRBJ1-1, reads KAGVTQTPRYLIKTRGQQVTLSCSPISGHRSVSWYQQTPGQGLQFLFEYFSETQRNKGNFPGRFSGRQFSNSRSEMNVSTLELGDSALYLCASSPLTGMNTEAFFGQGTRLTVV.

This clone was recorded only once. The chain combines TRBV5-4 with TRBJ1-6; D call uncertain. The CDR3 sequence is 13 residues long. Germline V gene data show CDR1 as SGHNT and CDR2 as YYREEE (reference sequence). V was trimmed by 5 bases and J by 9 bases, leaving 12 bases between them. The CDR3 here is CASRPRGASPLHF. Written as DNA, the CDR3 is TGTGCCAGCAGGCCCCGCGGCGCTTCACCCCTCCACTTT.

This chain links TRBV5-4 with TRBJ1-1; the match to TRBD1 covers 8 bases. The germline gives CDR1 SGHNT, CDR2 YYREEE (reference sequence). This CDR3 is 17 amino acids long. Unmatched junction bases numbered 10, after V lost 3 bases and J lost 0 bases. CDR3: CASSSRDRGVMNTEAFF. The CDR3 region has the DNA TGTGCCAGCAGCTCAAGAGACAGGGGAGTTATGAACACTGAAGCTTTCTTT. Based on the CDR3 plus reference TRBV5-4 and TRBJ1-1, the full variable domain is ETGVTQSPTHLIKTRGQQVTLRCSSQSGHNTVSWYQQALGQGPQFIFQYYREEENGRGNFPPRFSGLQFPNYSSELNVNALELDDSALYLCASSSRDRGVMNTEAFFGQGTRLTVV.

The CDR3 sequence: CASSLSQGSDGYTF. In DNA form, the CDR3 reads TGTGCCAGCAGCCTCTCCCAGGGATCCGATGGCTACACCTTC. The chain is built from TRBV6-1 and TRBJ1-2; tentative D call: TRBD1 (5 bases). The CDR3 loop spans 14 amino acids. The V end was cut by 6 bases, the J end by 6 bases, with 17 bases between. Germline V lookup: CDR1 MNHNS, CDR2 SASEGT.

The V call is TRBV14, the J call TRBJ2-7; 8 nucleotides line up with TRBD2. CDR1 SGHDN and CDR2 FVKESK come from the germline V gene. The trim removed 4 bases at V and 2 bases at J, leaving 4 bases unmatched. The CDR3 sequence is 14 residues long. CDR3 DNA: TGTGCCAGCAGCCCGATCGGGGGGGCCTACGAGCAGTACTTC. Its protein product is CASSPIGGAYEQYF.

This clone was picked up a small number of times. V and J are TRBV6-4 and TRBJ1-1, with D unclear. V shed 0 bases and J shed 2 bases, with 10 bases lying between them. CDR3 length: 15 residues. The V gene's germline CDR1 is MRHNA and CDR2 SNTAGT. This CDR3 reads CASSDSSGSNTEAFF. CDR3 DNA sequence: TGTGCCAGCAGTGACTCGTCGGGGTCAAACACTGAAGCTTTCTTT.

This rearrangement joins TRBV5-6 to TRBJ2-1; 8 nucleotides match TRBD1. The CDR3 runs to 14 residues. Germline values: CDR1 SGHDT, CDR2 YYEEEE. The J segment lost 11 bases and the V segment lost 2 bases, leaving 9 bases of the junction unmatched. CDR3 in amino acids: CASSFGQGGFQQFF. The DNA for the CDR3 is TGTGCCAGCAGCTTCGGACAGGGTGGGTTTCAGCAGTTCTTC.

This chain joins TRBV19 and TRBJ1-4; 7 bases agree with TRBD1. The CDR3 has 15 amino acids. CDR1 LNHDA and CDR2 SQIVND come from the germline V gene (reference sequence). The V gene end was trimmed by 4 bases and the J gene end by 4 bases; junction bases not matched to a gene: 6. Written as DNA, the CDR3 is TGTGCCAGTAGTAAGGGGGCGCGGGATAATGAAAAACTGTTTTTT. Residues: CASSKGARDNEKLFF.

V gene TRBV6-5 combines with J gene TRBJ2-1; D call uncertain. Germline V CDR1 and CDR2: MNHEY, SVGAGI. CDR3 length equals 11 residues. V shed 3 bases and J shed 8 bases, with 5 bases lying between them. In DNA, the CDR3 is TGTGCCAGCAGTTATAACTATGAGCAGTTCTTC. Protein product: CASSYNYEQFF.

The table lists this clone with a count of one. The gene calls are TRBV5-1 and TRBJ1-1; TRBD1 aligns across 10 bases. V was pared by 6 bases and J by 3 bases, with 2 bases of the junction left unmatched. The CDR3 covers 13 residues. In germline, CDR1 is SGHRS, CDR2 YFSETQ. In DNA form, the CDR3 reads TGCGCCAGCACAGGACAGGGGGACACTGAAGCTTTCTTT. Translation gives CASTGQGDTEAFF.

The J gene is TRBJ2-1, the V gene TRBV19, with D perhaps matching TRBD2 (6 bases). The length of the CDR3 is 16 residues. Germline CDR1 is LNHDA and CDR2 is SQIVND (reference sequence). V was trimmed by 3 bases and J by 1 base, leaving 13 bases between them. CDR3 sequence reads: CASSISEGGSYNEQFF. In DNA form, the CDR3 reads TGTGCCAGTAGTATTTCTGAGGGAGGATCCTACAATGAGCAGTTCTTC. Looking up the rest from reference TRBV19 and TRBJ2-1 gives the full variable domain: DGGITQSPKYLFRKEGQNVTLSCEQNLNHDAMYWYRQDPGQGLRLIYYSQIVNDFQKGDIAEGYSVSREKKESFPLTVTSAQKNPTAFYLCASSISEGGSYNEQFFGPGTRLTVL.

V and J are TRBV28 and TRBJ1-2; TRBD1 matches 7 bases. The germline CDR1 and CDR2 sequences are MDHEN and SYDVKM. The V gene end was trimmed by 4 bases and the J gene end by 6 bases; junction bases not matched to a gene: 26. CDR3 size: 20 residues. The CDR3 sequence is CASSSAIKLSGQTHLDGYTF. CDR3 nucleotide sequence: TGTGCCAGCAGTTCGGCCATAAAACTCTCGGGACAGACCCATTTAGATGGCTACACCTTC.

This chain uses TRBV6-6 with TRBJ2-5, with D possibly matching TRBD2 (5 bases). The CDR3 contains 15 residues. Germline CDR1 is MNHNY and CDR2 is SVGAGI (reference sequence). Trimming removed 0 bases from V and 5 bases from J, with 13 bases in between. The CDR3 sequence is CASSYSSASRETQYF. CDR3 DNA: TGTGCCAGCAGTTACTCGTCAGCTAGCCGGGAGACCCAGTACTTC.

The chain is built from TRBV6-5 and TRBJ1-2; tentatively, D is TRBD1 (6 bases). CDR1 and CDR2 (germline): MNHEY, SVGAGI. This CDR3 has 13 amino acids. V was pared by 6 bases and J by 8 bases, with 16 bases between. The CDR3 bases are TGTGCCAGCAGGGAAAAAGGGGGGGGAGGCTACACCTTC. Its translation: CASREKGGGGYTF.

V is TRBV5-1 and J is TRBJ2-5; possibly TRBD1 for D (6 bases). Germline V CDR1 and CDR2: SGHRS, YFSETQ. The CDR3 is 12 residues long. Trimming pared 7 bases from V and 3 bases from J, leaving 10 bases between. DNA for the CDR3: TGCGCCAGCCGAGGGGGAAAAGAGACCCAGTACTTC. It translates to CASRGGKETQYF.

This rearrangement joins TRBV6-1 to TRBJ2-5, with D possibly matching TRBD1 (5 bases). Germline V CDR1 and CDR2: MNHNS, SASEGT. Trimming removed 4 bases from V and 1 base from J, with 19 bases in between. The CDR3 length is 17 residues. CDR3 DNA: TGTGCCAGCAGTGCGTTAACAGGTGCCCCCCCCCAAGAGACCCAGTACTTC. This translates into CASSALTGAPPQETQYF.

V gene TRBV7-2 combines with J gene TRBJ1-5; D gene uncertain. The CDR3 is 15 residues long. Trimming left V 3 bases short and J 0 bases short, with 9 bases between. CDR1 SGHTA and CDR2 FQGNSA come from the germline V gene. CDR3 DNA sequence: TGTGCCAGCAGCTTGGGCCAGAATAGCAATCAGCCCCAGCATTTT. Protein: CASSLGQNSNQPQHF.

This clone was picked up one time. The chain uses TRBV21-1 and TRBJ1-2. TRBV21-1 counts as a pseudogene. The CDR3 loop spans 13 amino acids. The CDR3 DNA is TGTGCCAGCAGTTTTCAGGGGAGGGAGGGCTACACCTTC. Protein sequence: CASSFQGREGYTF.

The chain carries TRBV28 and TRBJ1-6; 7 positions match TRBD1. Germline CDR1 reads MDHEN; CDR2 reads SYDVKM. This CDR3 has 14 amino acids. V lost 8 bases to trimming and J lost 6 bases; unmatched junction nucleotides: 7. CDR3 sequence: CASASGTANSPLHF. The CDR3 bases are TGTGCCAGCGCCTCCGGGACAGCTAATTCACCCCTCCACTTT. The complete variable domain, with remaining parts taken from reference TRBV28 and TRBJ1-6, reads DVKVTQSSRYLVKRTGEKVFLECVQDMDHENMFWYRQDPGLGLRLIYFSYDVKMKEKGDIPEGYSVSREKKERFSLILESASTNQTSMYLCASASGTANSPLHFGNGTRLTVT.

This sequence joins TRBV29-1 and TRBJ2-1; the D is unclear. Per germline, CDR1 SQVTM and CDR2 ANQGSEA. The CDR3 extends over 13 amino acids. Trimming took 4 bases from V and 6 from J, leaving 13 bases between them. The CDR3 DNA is TGCAGCGTTGCAGCATTGAACAGCAATGAGCAGTTCTTC. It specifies CSVAALNSNEQFF.

CDR3 amino acids: CASSPSSVGELFF. The CDR3, as DNA: TGTGCCAGCAGCCCATCTAGCGTCGGGGAGCTGTTTTTT. The chain has TRBV7-3 and TRBJ2-2; D may be TRBD2 (6 bases). The CDR3 consists of 13 residues. V shed 5 bases and J shed 7 bases, with 11 bases lying between them. CDR1 and CDR2 (germline): SGHTA, FQGTGA.

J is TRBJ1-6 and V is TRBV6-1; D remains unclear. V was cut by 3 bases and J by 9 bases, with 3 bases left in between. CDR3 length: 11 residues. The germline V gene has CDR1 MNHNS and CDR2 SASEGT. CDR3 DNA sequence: TGTGCCAGCAGTGACGGTTCACCCCTCCACTTT. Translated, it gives CASSDGSPLHF.

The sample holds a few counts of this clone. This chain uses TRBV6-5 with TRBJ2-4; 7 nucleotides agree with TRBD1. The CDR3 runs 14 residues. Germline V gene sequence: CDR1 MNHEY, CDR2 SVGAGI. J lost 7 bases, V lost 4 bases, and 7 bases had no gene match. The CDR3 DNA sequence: TGTGCCAGCAGTTCGGGACAGTGGGGGAACATTCAGTACTTC. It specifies CASSSGQWGNIQYF.